The T cell receptor beta chain under discussion was sequenced for a study of blood T cell repertoires in COVID-19. Study information: Material from acute and convalescent COVID-19 was sourced from the United States, Italy and Spain.

Enrolment of Seattle patients took place during active infection, and they were followed longitudinally. CDR1 is SGHAT, CDR2 FQNNGV, per germline. V lost 3 bases, J lost 7 bases, and 3 bases stayed unmatched. The CDR3 is 14 amino acids. The table came from immunoSEQ multiplex PCR; TCRdb's copy has only in-frame clones and leaves some out. The top ten clones hold about 0.9% of a sample with approximately 290,000 clones, around 82% of them seen once. The sequenced sample consisted of peripheral blood. V and J are TRBV11-2 and TRBJ1-4; 9 nucleotides align to TRBD1. This sequence originates from a human donor with COVID-19, enrolled during active disease. The donor label of this sample is uncertain. CDR3: CASSFGQGSEKLFF. In nucleotides, the CDR3 is TGTGCCAGCAGCTTCGGACAGGGGAGTGAAAAACTGTTTTTT.